This TCR beta chain is from a study of blood T cell repertoires in COVID-19. Study overall: The United States, Italy and Spain were the sources of the acute and convalescent COVID-19 samples. T cells, B-cell-depleted T cells, or PBMCs provided the cDNA or gDNA that served as material.

V was clipped by 4 bases and J by 4 bases; unmatched bases: 7. The CDR3 length is 16 residues. Germline V gives CDR1 SGHRS, CDR2 YFSETQ. Per the original methods: Using reference gene primer amplification, nucleated cell counts were estimated. Libraries were prepared by immunoSEQ multiplex PCR; TCRdb keeps only in-frame clonotypes and omits some of them. The DNA was the basis for D and trimming; V, J and clone size are from that table. The sample holds around 210,000 clones, approximately 85% seen once. Recruited during active infection, patients (from Seattle) were subsequently followed longitudinally.

The chain couples TRBV5-1 to TRBJ2-3; 12 nucleotides agree with TRBD2. Source material: peripheral blood. The sequence was collected from a man in his fifties or sixties with COVID-19, enrolled during active disease. The chain's CDR3 is CASSEGTSGFPDTQYF. The DNA for the CDR3 is TGCGCCAGCAGCGAAGGGACTAGCGGGTTTCCAGATACGCAGTATTTT.